A selection of T cell receptor beta chains follows, all from one sample in a study of T cell clusters in autoimmune cytopenias. TCRdb reprocessed the multiplex PCR reads and keeps a single row for each CDR3 protein, giving no DNA. In total, the table holds 5,500 to 7,500 distinct CDR3 sequences. This sample was also put to use in a study of T cell repertoires in aging, cancer and after chemotherapy.

The sample taken for sequencing was peripheral blood. The receptors stem from a human donor in good health. The CDR3 runs from the conserved cysteine through the conserved F or W. Rows may omit the clone size; those that give it use once, few, many or a size class.

TRBV6-6	TRBJ2-2	.	CASSYAPGQGVLPGELFF
TRBV19	TRBJ1-1	medium-sized	CASSIVGHTEAFF
TRBV5-5	TRBJ2-7	medium-sized	CASSPAGVNYEQYF
TRBV6-5	TRBJ1-1	.	CASSYRGRGTEAFF
TRBV27	TRBJ2-3	medium-sized	CASSFRGSTDTQYF
TRBV19	TRBJ2-5	.	CASSHGTSGGAETQYF
TRBV27	TRBJ1-6	.	CASSLLSSGTGFSPLHF
TRBV6-5	TRBJ2-2	.	CAISSIPVAGGAGELFF
TRBV11-3	TRBJ2-5	medium-sized	CASGGAGETQYF
TRBV7-6	TRBJ2-1	.	CASSLDVSGANNEQFF
TRBV19	TRBJ2-2	medium-sized	CASSIWNTGELFF
TRBV6-2/TRBV6-3	TRBJ2-1	.	CASSWWEGQGYNEQFF
TRBV6-2/TRBV6-3	TRBJ2-3	.	CASGLGDSDTQYF
TRBV19	TRBJ1-5	.	CASSTESRTGDSQPQHF
TRBV5-4	TRBJ2-1	.	CASSLWLVGGAINEQFF
TRBV27	TRBJ2-1	.	CASAGLAGVYNEQFF
TRBV6-6	TRBJ1-1	.	CASSYPGGTEAFF
TRBV5-4	TRBJ2-7	.	CASSLRGTGGRHEQYF
TRBV24-1	TRBJ2-7	.	CATSDPGQGRQYF
TRBV30	TRBJ1-3	medium-sized	CAWSVEGYSGNTIYF
TRBV19	TRBJ2-2	medium-sized	CASMATRGSTGELFF
TRBV29-1	TRBJ1-1	.	CSAIRDRETEAFF
TRBV6-2/TRBV6-3	TRBJ2-3	.	CASSYWRPTDTQYF
TRBV12-3/TRBV12-4	TRBJ2-1	.	CASSWRGGLNEQFF